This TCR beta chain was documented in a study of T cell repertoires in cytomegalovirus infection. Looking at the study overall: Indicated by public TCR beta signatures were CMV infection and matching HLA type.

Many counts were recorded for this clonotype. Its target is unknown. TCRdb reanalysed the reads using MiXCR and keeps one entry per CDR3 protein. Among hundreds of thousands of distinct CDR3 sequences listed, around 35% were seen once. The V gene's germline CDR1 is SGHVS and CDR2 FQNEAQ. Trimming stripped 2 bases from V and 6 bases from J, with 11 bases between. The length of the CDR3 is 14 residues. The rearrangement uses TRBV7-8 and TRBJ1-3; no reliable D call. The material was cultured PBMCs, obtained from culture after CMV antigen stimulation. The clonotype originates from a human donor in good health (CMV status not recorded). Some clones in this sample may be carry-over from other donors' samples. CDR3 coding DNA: TGTGCCAGCAGCTTAAGAGAAGCCTTAAACACCATATATTTT. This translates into CASSLREALNTIYF.